This T cell receptor (beta chain) is from a study of human T cells and chemical hapten exposure. Study as a whole: TCR yields differed between samples (mainly from small differences in pooled library volume).

The time point was: pre-sensitization, week 0. The sample's treatment: therapeutic diphenylcyclopropenone sensitization with weekly scalp DPC. Extraction yielded total RNA from whole blood (unfractionated). This clonotype was detected many times. Its antigen is not known. Overall study findings and caveats: Those TCRs sitting above 1 in 1000 frequency stayed the same with DPC sensitization.

TCRdb independently ran MiXCR on the RACE reads; one entry per CDR3 protein. The table has under 45,000 distinct CDR3 sequences, approximately 10% seen once. This material consisted of whole blood, taken in connection with sensitization to the hapten diphenylcyclopropenone (DPC). This clonotype originated in a man aged 50 to 59 with alopecia areata. Some clones in this sample may be carry-over from other donors' samples.

The CDR3 nucleotides are TGCAGCGCGGGAGGTTGGGCACAAGAGACCCAGTACTTC. Translating it yields CSAGGWAQETQYF. V is TRBV29-1 and J is TRBJ2-5; TRBD2 matches 7 bases. V gave up 7 bases and J gave up 2 bases; unmatched junction bases: 7. The CDR3 sequence is 13 residues long. Germline V gene sequence: CDR1 SQVTM, CDR2 ANQGSEA.